This TCR beta chain appears in the sequencing data of a study of type 1 regulatory T cells. Looking at the study overall: An in vitro protocol generated T-allo10, a Tr1-enriched, alloantigen-specific CD4 T cell product.

This clonotype was seen more than once but under ten times. Its antigen is still unknown. Each CDR3 protein is one row after TCRdb ran MiXCR on the reads. Found here are about 68,000 distinct CDR3 sequences, around 63% of them singletons; the top ten hold 7.6%. Specimen: cultured T cells, either the whole culture or a sorted T cell fraction (not recorded which). Subset here: Tr1-enriched cell product generated in vitro against host alloantigens. The sequence was collected from a human donor in good health.

The CDR3 DNA follows: TGTGCCAGCAGCCAAGGCCCGATGGTCAATCAGCCCCAGCATTTT. Amino acid sequence: CASSQGPMVNQPQHF. The chain has TRBV5-6 and TRBJ1-5; D not certain. Germline assignment: CDR1 SGHDT and CDR2 YYEEEE. V lost 4 bases and J 3 bases, leaving 14 bases between the germline ends. This CDR3 spans 15 amino acids.